This TCR beta chain is drawn from a study of molecular identifiers for immune sequencing clone quantification. Ten or more counts support this clonotype. This CDR3 spans 14 amino acids. V lost 0 bases to trimming and J lost 2 bases, with 8 bases between them. CDR1 is SGHDN and CDR2 is FVKESK in the germline V gene. TCRdb independently ran MiXCR on the PCR reads; one entry per CDR3 protein. Of about 640,000 distinct CDR3 sequences in the sample, about 20% are singletons; the top ten hold roughly 0.9%. The sequencing sample was made of naive CD8+ T cells from blood, with Jurkat cell RNA spiked in. Subset here: FACS-sorted CD8+CD4-CCR7+CD45RA+ naive T cells. The chain joins TRBV14 to TRBJ2-7; D remains ambiguous. The receptor was derived from a human donor in good health. Some libraries in this study had Jurkat cell RNA spiked in. The CDR3 nucleotides are TGTGCCAGCAGCCAAGAATTAACGCCCTACGAGCAGTACTTC. Protein: CASSQELTPYEQYF.